The 19 T cell receptor beta chains below all came from one sample that was sequenced in a study of cytomegalovirus exposure and HLA in healthy donors. The PCR made use of 60 Vbeta and 13 Jbeta primers. Profiled with immunoSEQ multiplex PCR; TCRdb holds only in-frame clones, not every one. The table records 90,000 to 150,000 clones, nearly 65% of them present only once. The sample taken for sequencing was PBMCs. The receptors shown here come from a man in his forties in good health and CMV-seropositive.

This rearrangement joins TRBV14 to TRBJ2-7; 9 nucleotides agree with TRBD1. The CDR3 contains 13 residues. Germline V CDR1 and CDR2: SGHDN, FVKESK. The V gene end was trimmed by 6 bases and the J gene end by 6 bases; junction bases not matched to a gene: 6. The CDR3 reads CASRRTGASEQYF. The CDR3 bases are TGTGCCAGCAGGAGGACAGGGGCGAGCGAGCAGTACTTC.

The chain carries TRBV25-1 and TRBJ2-2, with 8 bases identical to TRBD2. This CDR3 has 13 residues. Per the germline V gene, CDR1 is MGHDK and CDR2 is SYGVNS. The V segment lost 6 bases and the J segment 7 bases; nucleotides outside the gene matches: 4. Written as DNA, the CDR3 is TGTGCCAGCAGAGCGGGAGCGGGCGGGGAGCTGTTTTTT. This translates into CASRAGAGGELFF.

The rearrangement uses TRBV5-1 and TRBJ2-3; a weak D match, TRBD2 (5 bases). Trimming shortened V by 0 bases and J by 0 bases, and 11 bases separated the two germline ends. Germline loops: CDR1 SGHRS, CDR2 YFSETQ. The CDR3 loop spans 16 amino acids. The CDR3 loop reads CASSLASIASTDTQYF. DNA of the CDR3: TGCGCCAGCAGCTTGGCTAGCATTGCTAGCACAGATACGCAGTATTTT.

The gene calls are TRBV6-4 and TRBJ1-6, with TRBD1 matching 7 bases. The V segment lost 1 base and the J segment 7 bases; nucleotides outside the gene matches: 4. Germline CDR1 and CDR2: MRHNA and SNTAGT. This CDR3 contains 15 residues. The DNA of the CDR3 is TGTGCCAGCAGTGACTTGGGACAGAAGAATTCACCCCTCCACTTT. It encodes CASSDLGQKNSPLHF.

There are a few counts of this clone. The same CDR3 can be traced to other DNA sequences in this sample. The chain employs TRBV2 and TRBJ1-5; tentative D call: TRBD1 (6 bases). Germline CDR1 is SNHLY and CDR2 is FYNNEI. The V end lost 4 bases, the J end lost 0 bases, and 10 bases lay between the germline ends. CDR3 length equals 15 residues. CDR3 coding DNA: TGTGCCAGCAGTGGGACAGCTAATAGCAATCAGCCCCAGCATTTT. This encodes CASSGTANSNQPQHF.

The chain couples TRBV6-1 to TRBJ1-6; a possible D gene is TRBD1 (5 bases). V lost 6 bases, J lost 4 bases, and 13 bases lay in between. The CDR3 spans 15 residues. The germline V gene encodes CDR1 MNHNS and CDR2 SASEGT. The CDR3 DNA is TGTGCCAGCAGCGGCCGTGGACATTATAATTCACCCCTCCACTTT. Amino acids: CASSGRGHYNSPLHF.

This clone was counted a few times. This chain links TRBV6-1 with TRBJ1-4; TRBD1 agrees at 7 bases. The CDR3 extends over 15 amino acids. Per the germline V gene, CDR1 is MNHNS and CDR2 is SASEGT. Trimming took 2 bases from V and 6 from J; bases not matched to a gene: 6. Here the CDR3 reads CASSEIDREYEKLFF. CDR3 nucleotide sequence: TGTGCCAGCAGTGAAATAGACAGGGAGTATGAAAAACTGTTTTTT.

This clone showed up just a few times. The chain joins TRBV19 to TRBJ2-1, with 7 bases that match TRBD2. This CDR3 has 14 residues. The ends lost 3 bases at V and 6 bases at J; junction bases unmatched: 5. Germline V gene sequence: CDR1 LNHDA, CDR2 SQIVND (reference sequence). The CDR3 nucleotides read TGTGCCAGTAGTATCGGACTAGGCCGCAATGAGCAGTTCTTC. This translates into CASSIGLGRNEQFF.

This clone has more than one count but fewer than ten. The chain has TRBV2 and TRBJ2-3; possibly TRBD1 for D (6 bases). Germline assignment: CDR1 SNHLY and CDR2 FYNNEI. The V end lost 7 bases, the J end lost 0 bases, and 11 bases lay between the germline ends. The CDR3 is 14 amino acids. The DNA of the CDR3 is TGTGCCAGCATTGGACAGTCGAGCACAGATACGCAGTATTTT. It translates to CASIGQSSTDTQYF. The whole variable domain, remainder taken from reference TRBV2 and TRBJ2-3, is EPEVTQTPSHQVTQMGQEVILRCVPISNHLYFYWYRQILGQKVEFLVSFYNNEISEKSEIFDDQFSVERPDGSNFTLKIRSTKLEDSAMYFCASIGQSSTDTQYFGPGTRLTVL.

The rearrangement uses TRBV5-6 and TRBJ1-3; D is undetermined. This CDR3 is built from 16 residues. Looked up from germline, CDR1 is SGHDT and CDR2 is YYEEEE. Trimming removed 1 base from V and 2 bases from J, with 13 bases in between. The CDR3 here is CASSLSFRRTGNTIYF. The CDR3 bases are TGTGCCAGCAGCTTGAGTTTTCGGAGAACTGGAAACACCATATATTTT.

A few counts support this clone. The V and J genes are TRBV4-1 and TRBJ1-6; D ambiguous. The germline V gene encodes CDR1 MGHRA and CDR2 YSYEKL. CDR3 size: 16 residues. Trimming removed 1 base at V and 7 bases at J, with 14 bases between. The CDR3 reads CASSQVSAGLNSPLHF. The CDR3 bases are TGCGCCAGCAGCCAAGTCTCCGCAGGCTTAAATTCACCCCTCCACTTT.

This clone showed up just once. The chain couples TRBV7-2 to TRBJ2-1, with D perhaps matching TRBD2 (6 bases). The CDR3 consists of 13 residues. CDR1 SGHTA and CDR2 FQGNSA come from the germline V gene. The V gene lost 0 bases and the J gene lost 8 bases, with 8 bases spanning the gap. The CDR3 loop is CASSLAGSDEQFF. The CDR3, as DNA: TGTGCCAGCAGCTTAGCCGGGAGCGATGAGCAGTTCTTC.

This clone was counted a few times. The V gene is TRBV28, the J gene TRBJ1-2; perhaps TRBD1 as D (5 bases). Between the trimmed V and J ends, which lost 5 bases and 4 bases, there was a span of 17 bases. The CDR3 is 15 residues long. Germline loops: CDR1 MDHEN, CDR2 SYDVKM. The chain's CDR3 is CASSPPVRGIYGYTF. DNA of the CDR3: TGTGCCAGCAGTCCCCCGGTTAGGGGTATCTATGGCTACACCTTC.

The V call is TRBV5-8, the J call TRBJ2-3; a possible D gene is TRBD1 (6 bases). Germline-derived CDR1 and CDR2 are SGHTS and YDEGEE. The V end lost 0 bases, the J end lost 3 bases, and 11 bases lay between the germline ends. The CDR3 totals 15 residues. The CDR3 region has the DNA TGTGCCAGCAGCTTGGAGGGGGTGGAAACAGATACGCAGTATTTT. It specifies CASSLEGVETDTQYF.

The gene calls are TRBV29-1 and TRBJ1-5, with 7 bases that match TRBD1. This CDR3 is 12 amino acids long. CDR1 is SQVTM, CDR2 ANQGSEA, per germline. V lost 6 bases, J lost 6 bases, and 5 bases stayed unmatched. DNA for the CDR3: TGCAGCGTCCGACAGGGCGTTCAGCCCCAGCATTTT. Its translation is CSVRQGVQPQHF.

This clone appeared a few times. The chain joins TRBV7-2 to TRBJ2-7, with a weak D call TRBD1 (6 bases). This CDR3 is 14 amino acids long. The V end was cut by 1 base, the J end by 3 bases, with 10 bases between. CDR1 is SGHTA, CDR2 FQGNSA, per germline. DNA for the CDR3: TGTGCCAGCAGCTTAGTACAGGGTGGCTACGAGCAGTACTTC. Translated, it gives CASSLVQGGYEQYF.

This chain links TRBV27 with TRBJ2-2; D is perhaps TRBD2 (6 bases). CDR3 length equals 14 residues. The germline V gene has CDR1 MNHEY and CDR2 SMNVEV (reference sequence). Trimming removed 5 bases at V and 2 bases at J, with 9 bases between. Here the CDR3 DNA reads TGTGCCAGCAGTACGGGACTTAACACCGGGGAGCTGTTTTTT. It encodes CASSTGLNTGELFF.

The rearrangement links TRBV27 to TRBJ1-2; D ambiguous. V lost 1 base to trimming and J lost 0 bases, with 9 bases between them. From germline, CDR1 is MNHEY and CDR2 SMNVEV (reference sequence). The CDR3 covers 15 residues. DNA for the CDR3: TGTGCCAGCAGTTTATTATACCAGTCTAACTATGGCTACACCTTC. It yields the protein CASSLLYQSNYGYTF.

This sequence joins TRBV7-8 and TRBJ2-5, with 7 bases fitting TRBD2. J lost 4 bases, V lost 5 bases, and 7 bases had no gene match. CDR1 and CDR2 from the germline V gene are SGHVS and FQNEAQ. CDR3 length: 14 amino acids. CDR3 in amino acids: CASSTLRGVETQYF. The CDR3 DNA sequence: TGTGCCAGCAGCACCCTTCGGGGGGTAGAGACCCAGTACTTC.